This T cell receptor beta chain was recorded in a study of naive and memory T cell subsets. The CDR3 length is 12 residues. V shed 5 bases and J shed 4 bases, with 8 bases lying between them. CDR1 and CDR2 (germline): SGHTA, FQGTGA. The SP2 primer and nested alpha and beta constant region primers amplified ligated cDNA in four rounds. TCRdb processed the 5' RACE reads anew with MiXCR; each CDR3 protein has one entry. The sample gives roughly 62,000 distinct CDR3 sequences, under 10% of which show up once; around 21% is in the top ten. A UMI-containing oligonucleotide was joined by 3' ligation to the TCR cDNA template. This clonotype was counted ten times or more.

The sequence came from a female donor in good health. This chain links TRBV7-3 with TRBJ1-1; no definite D call. CDR3 in amino acids: CASSREGTEAFF. The CDR3 DNA reads as TGTGCCAGCAGCAGGGAGGGCACTGAAGCTTTCTTT.